The rows below give T cell receptor beta chains drawn from one sample of a study of blood T cell repertoires in COVID-19. TCRdb's copy holds only in-frame clones and misses some; the assay was immunoSEQ multiplex PCR. The sample has more than 95,000 clones, more than 60% seen once. The sequencing sample was made of peripheral blood. The source is a woman in her sixties or seventies with acute or convalescent COVID-19. CDR3s include the opening cysteine and the closing phenylalanine or tryptophan. The order of the fields is clone size, J gene, D gene, V gene, CDR3 DNA, CDR3 protein. D genes are given only for firm matches. Clone size is shown for a subset of rows, as once, few, many or a class of expanded clone.

>.|TRBJ1-2|.|TRBV7-2
TGTGCCAGCAGCTTACATAGGACAGTAATTAACTATGGCTACACCTTC
CASSLHRTVINYGYTF
>.|TRBJ1-2|.|TRBV12-3/TRBV12-4
TGTGCCAGCAGTTTGGCACGCCACTATGGCTACACCTTC
CASSLARHYGYTF
>.|TRBJ1-2|.|TRBV4-1
TGCGCCAGCAGCCAAGCTTCAAGGGCAGGGGCCAACTATGGCTACACCTTC
CASSQASRAGANYGYTF
>.|TRBJ2-1|TRBD2|TRBV15
TGTGCCACCAGCAGAGGCTTAACTAGCGGGAATGAGCAGTTCTTC
CATSRGLTSGNEQFF
>.|TRBJ2-3|TRBD2|TRBV30
TGTGCCTGGAGTGTCGCGGGAGGGGGGGCAGATACGCAGTATTTT
CAWSVAGGGADTQYF
>.|TRBJ2-7|TRBD1|TRBV5-1
TGCGCCAGCAGCCAACGACAGGGCTCCTACGAGCAGTACTTC
CASSQRQGSYEQYF
>.|TRBJ1-6|TRBD1|TRBV5-6
TGTGCCAGCAGCCTTCTTCAGGGGGCCCTCCACTTT
CASSLLQGALHF
>once|TRBJ2-3|TRBD2|TRBV5-6
TGTGCCAGCAGCTCGGCCGGGGGAGGGTGGGGCACAGATACGCAGTATTTT
CASSSAGGGWGTDTQYF
>.|TRBJ2-4|TRBD1|TRBV6-5
TGTGCCAGCAGCCTGACCCAGGGGGCGTACAACATTCAGTACTTC
CASSLTQGAYNIQYF
>.|TRBJ2-5|.|TRBV15
TGTGCCACCAGCGGAAGGACTGGCCTTCGGGAGACCCAGTACTTC
CATSGRTGLRETQYF
>.|TRBJ2-7|.|TRBV10-1
TGCGCCAGCAGTGAGGGAGGCTACGAGCAGTACTTC
CASSEGGYEQYF
>.|TRBJ2-7|TRBD1|TRBV24-1
TGTGCCACCAGCCAAGCCGGACAGGGTAGGGAGTACGAGCAGTACTTC
CATSQAGQGREYEQYF
>.|TRBJ2-2|.|TRBV4-2
TGTGCCAGCGCCCGGGACTCAAACACCGGGGAGCTGTTTTTT
CASARDSNTGELFF
>.|TRBJ2-7|TRBD1|TRBV19
TGTGCCAGTAGTATAAGGGACAGGCCCTACGAGCAGTACTTC
CASSIRDRPYEQYF
>.|TRBJ1-4|TRBD1|TRBV5-6
TGTGCCAGCAGCAAACGACCGGGACAGGGTAGTGAAAAACTGTTTTTT
CASSKRPGQGSEKLFF
>once|TRBJ1-4|TRBD1|TRBV19
TGTGCCAGTAGTTGGGACAGTTCGAATGAAAAACTGTTTTTT
CASSWDSSNEKLFF
>.|TRBJ2-3|TRBD2|TRBV10-2
TGCGCCAGCAGCCAAGGGACTAGGGCAGATACGCAGTATTTT
CASSQGTRADTQYF
>.|TRBJ1-5|.|TRBV4-1
TGCGCCAGCAGCCAAGATTGGCGAGGGATCTATAGCAATCAGCCCCAGCATTTT
CASSQDWRGIYSNQPQHF
>few|TRBJ1-2|TRBD1|TRBV28
TGTGCCAGCAGTTCGGGACAGAGGTATGGCTACACCTTC
CASSSGQRYGYTF
>.|TRBJ2-7|TRBD2|TRBV28
TGTGCCAGCAGTTCGCTGACTAGCGAGAGCTCCTACGAGCAGTACTTC
CASSSLTSESSYEQYF
>.|TRBJ2-2|.|TRBV15
TGTGCCACCAGCAGGACAGTGGTTGTCGGGGAGCTGTTTTTT
CATSRTVVVGELFF
>once|TRBJ2-1|TRBD2|TRBV5-1
TGCGCCAGCAGCTCCTCTCGATTCCCCGGGAGGGCCAATGAGCAGTTCTTC
CASSSSRFPGRANEQFF
>.|TRBJ2-1|.|TRBV2
TGTGCCAGCAGTGAAGATCCGAGATTGCAGTTCTTC
CASSEDPRLQFF
>few|TRBJ1-2|TRBD1|TRBV28
TGTGCCAGCAGTTTATCCTTGACAGGGAGCGACTATGGCTACACCTTC
CASSLSLTGSDYGYTF
>once|TRBJ2-2|TRBD2|TRBV3-1/TRBV3-2
TGTGCCAGCACCCACCGAGGGGCTAGCGGGGGGGCCGGGGAGCTGTTTTTT
CASTHRGASGGAGELFF
>few|TRBJ1-3|.|TRBV5-8
TGTGCCAGCAGCTTCCCACTCTCCTCTGGAAACACCATATATTTT
CASSFPLSSGNTIYF
>.|TRBJ2-1|.|TRBV11-2
TGTGCCAGCAGCTCTACCGGACAACGCTACAATGAGCAGTTCTTC
CASSSTGQRYNEQFF